A selection of T cell receptor beta chains follows, all from one sample in a study of T-cell memory formation after mild COVID-19. TCRdb re-analysed the 5' RACE reads in MiXCR, keeping a single row per CDR3 protein. Of about 130,000 distinct CDR3 sequences in the sample, approximately 17% were seen once. The sample taken for sequencing was PBMCs or a T cell subset sorted from them (not recorded which). Receptor source: a man aged 18 to 29 who had mild COVID-19 (a few samples of this study predate the infection). Cell type and time point are not known. Both conserved end residues are part of each CDR3. The order of the fields is J gene, V gene, CDR3 protein.

TRBJ2-5	TRBV11-2	CASSLLGQQETQYF
TRBJ2-7	TRBV7-9	CASSLAEGGEQYF
TRBJ1-6	TRBV2	CASTGGQGGSPLHF
TRBJ1-1	TRBV7-9	CASIEGAGAEAFF
TRBJ1-1	TRBV5-1	CASSFNRDRGSVTEAFF
TRBJ2-7	TRBV5-1	CASSRDVGSEQYF
TRBJ2-3	TRBV7-9	CASSLVVGPDTQYF
TRBJ2-5	TRBV7-9	CASSFGTSGGAYQETQYF
TRBJ2-3	TRBV3-1	CASSPRDRGHLDADTQYF
TRBJ2-3	TRBV2	CASSEGAHTDTQYF
TRBJ1-2	TRBV7-8	CASSSGTGNYGYTF
TRBJ2-7	TRBV6-5	CASLGGAGGEQYF
TRBJ1-3	TRBV4-1	CASSHIGRSGNTIYF
TRBJ2-4	TRBV20-1	CSAKGTVGPQNIQYF
TRBJ2-1	TRBV7-8	CASSLASALYNEQFF
TRBJ2-1	TRBV6-5	CASSPPGTVEQFF
TRBJ2-3	TRBV7-3	CASSLGLAGTTDTQYF
TRBJ2-7	TRBV18	CASSPPAGTYEQYF
TRBJ1-5	TRBV20-1	CSASARQGPSNQPQHF
TRBJ2-3	TRBV9	CASSVAGGLDTQYF
TRBJ2-7	TRBV5-6	CASSLGSPYEQYF
TRBJ2-2	TRBV2	CDSSRTGTNTGELFF
TRBJ2-7	TRBV5-1	CASSSGLAGMYEQYF
TRBJ1-2	TRBV7-8	CASSPRQGFYGYTF
TRBJ1-6	TRBV18	CASSPAERSPLHF
TRBJ1-1	TRBV2	CASSVQGNTEAFF
TRBJ1-1	TRBV20-1	CSAGRAETEAFF
TRBJ1-5	TRBV7-8	CASSGDRASNQPQHF
TRBJ1-3	TRBV7-9	CASSPPQGISGNTIYF
TRBJ2-2	TRBV9	CASSRFNTGELFF
TRBJ2-5	TRBV10-2	CASSDRDRGGETQYF
TRBJ1-1	TRBV13	CASSLTVGTEAFF
TRBJ2-7	TRBV19	CASSMAGTDPSYEQYF
TRBJ2-1	TRBV4-2	CASSPFASRDNEQFF
TRBJ2-6	TRBV19	CASGNSGGANVLTF
TRBJ1-4	TRBV7-9	CASVQGAREKLFF
TRBJ1-2	TRBV6-1	CASRGQFYGYTF
TRBJ2-5	TRBV5-1	CASSPGTRETQYF
TRBJ2-1	TRBV12-3/TRBV12-4	CASSPGPYNEQFF
TRBJ2-2	TRBV6-1	CASTSSTGELFF
TRBJ2-5	TRBV4-1	CASSQEVRQETQYF
TRBJ2-3	TRBV18	CASSPSLTSSTDTQYF
TRBJ1-5	TRBV10-3	CAISESGDRVNQPQHF
TRBJ1-4	TRBV7-2	CASNGQGTNEKLFF